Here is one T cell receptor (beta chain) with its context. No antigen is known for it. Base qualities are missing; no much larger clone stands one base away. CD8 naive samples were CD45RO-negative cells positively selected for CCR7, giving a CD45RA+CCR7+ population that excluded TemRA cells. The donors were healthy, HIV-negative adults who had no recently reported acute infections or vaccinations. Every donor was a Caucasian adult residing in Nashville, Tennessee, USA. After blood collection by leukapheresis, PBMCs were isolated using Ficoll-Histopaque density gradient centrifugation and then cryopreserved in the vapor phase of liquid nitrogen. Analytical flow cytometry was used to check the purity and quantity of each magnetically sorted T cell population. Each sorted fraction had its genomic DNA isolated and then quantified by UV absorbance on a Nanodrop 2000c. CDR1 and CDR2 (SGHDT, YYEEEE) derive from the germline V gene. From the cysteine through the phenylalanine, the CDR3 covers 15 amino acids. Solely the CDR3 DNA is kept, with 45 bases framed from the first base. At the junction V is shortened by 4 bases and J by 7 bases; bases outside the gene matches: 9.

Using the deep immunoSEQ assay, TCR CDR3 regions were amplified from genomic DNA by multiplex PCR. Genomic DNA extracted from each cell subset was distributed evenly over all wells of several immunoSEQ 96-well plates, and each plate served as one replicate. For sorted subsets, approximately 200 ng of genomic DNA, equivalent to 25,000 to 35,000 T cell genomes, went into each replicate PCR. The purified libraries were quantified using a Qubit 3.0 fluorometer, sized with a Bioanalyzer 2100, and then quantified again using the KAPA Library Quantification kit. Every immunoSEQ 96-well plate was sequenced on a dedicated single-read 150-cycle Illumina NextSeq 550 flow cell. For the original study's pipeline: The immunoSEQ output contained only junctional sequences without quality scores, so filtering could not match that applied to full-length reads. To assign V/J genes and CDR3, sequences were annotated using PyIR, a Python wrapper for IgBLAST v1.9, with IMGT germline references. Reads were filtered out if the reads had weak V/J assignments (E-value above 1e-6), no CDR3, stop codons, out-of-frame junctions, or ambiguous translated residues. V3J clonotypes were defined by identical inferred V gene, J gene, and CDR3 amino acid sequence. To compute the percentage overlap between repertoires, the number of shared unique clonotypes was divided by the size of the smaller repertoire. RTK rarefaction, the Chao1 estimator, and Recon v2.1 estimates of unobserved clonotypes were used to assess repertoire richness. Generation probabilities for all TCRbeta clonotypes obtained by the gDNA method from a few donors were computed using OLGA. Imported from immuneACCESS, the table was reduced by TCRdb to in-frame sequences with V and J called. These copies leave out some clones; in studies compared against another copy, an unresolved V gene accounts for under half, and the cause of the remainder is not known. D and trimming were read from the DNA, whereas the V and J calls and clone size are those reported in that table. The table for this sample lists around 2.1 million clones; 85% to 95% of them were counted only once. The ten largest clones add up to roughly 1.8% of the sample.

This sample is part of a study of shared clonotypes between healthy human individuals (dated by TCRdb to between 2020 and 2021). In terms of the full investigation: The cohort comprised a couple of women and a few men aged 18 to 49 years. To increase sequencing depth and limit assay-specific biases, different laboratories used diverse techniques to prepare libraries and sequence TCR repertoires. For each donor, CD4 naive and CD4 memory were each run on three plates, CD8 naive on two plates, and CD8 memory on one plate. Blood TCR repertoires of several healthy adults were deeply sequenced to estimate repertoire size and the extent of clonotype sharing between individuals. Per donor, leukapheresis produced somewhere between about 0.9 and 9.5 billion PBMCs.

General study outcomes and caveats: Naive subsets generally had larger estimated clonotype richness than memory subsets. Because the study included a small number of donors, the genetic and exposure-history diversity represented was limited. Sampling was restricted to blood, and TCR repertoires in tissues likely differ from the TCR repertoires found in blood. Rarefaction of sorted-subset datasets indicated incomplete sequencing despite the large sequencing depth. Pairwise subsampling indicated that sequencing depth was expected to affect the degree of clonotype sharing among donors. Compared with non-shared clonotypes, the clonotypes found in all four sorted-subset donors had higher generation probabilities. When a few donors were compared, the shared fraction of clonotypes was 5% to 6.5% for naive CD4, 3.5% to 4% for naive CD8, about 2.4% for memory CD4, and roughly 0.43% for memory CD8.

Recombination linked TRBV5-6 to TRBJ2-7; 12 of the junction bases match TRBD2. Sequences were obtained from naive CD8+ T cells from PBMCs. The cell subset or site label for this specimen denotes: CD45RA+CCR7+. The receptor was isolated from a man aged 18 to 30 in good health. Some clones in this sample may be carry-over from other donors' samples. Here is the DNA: TGTGCCAGCAGCGGCGGACTAGCGGGACATTGGGAGCAGTACTTC. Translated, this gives CASSGGLAGHWEQYF.